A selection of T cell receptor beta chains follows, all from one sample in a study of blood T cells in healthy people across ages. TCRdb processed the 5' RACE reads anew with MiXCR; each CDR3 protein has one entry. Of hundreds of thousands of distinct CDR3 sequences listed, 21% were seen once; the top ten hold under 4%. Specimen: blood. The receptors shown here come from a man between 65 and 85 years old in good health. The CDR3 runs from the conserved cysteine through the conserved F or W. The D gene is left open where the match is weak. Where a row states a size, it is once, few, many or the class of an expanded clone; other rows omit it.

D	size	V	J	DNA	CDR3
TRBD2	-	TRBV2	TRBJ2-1	TGTGCCAGCGGGCCCAGGACTAGCGGGAGGAATAGGAATGAGCAGTTCTTC	CASGPRTSGRNRNEQFF
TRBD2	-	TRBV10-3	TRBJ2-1	TGTGCCATCAGACAAACCGAGCGGGAGCGGTTCGATGAGCAGTTCTTC	CAIRQTERERFDEQFF
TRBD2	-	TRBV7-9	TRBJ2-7	TGTGCCAGCAGCTCGGGACTAGCGGGAATGTACGAGCAGTACTTC	CASSSGLAGMYEQYF
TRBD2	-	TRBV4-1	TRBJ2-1	TGCGCCAGCAGCCAAGAGCGGGAGAGCTCCTACAATGAGCAGTTCTTC	CASSQERESSYNEQFF
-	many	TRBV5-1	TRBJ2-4	TGCGCCAGCAGCTTGGCCCCAGCGGTGGCCAAAAACATTCAGTACTTC	CASSLAPAVAKNIQYF
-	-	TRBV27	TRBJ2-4	TGTGCCAGCAGTACAGCGATGCTAGCCAAAAACATTCAGTACTTC	CASSTAMLAKNIQYF
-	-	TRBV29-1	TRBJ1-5	TGCAGCGTTGGAGGGCAGGGGAATCAGCCCCAGCATTTT	CSVGGQGNQPQHF
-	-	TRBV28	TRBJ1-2	TGTGCCAGCAGTCCCATGACCGGGACTATTGGCTACACCTTC	CASSPMTGTIGYTF
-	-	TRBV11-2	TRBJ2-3	TGTGCCAGCAGCTTAGAAGCGGCTCGGGCGCAGTATTTT	CASSLEAARAQYF
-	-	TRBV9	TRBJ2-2	TGTGCCAGCACCTCCCCGGGCGGGGTGAACACCGGGGAGCTGTTTTTT	CASTSPGGVNTGELFF
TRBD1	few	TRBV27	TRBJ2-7	TGTGCCAGCAGTTCCCTAGGGGGCAATACCTACGAGCAGTACTTC	CASSSLGGNTYEQYF
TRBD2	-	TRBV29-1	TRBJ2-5	TGCAGCGTCGTTAGCGGGAAACAGACCCAGTACTTC	CSVVSGKQTQYF
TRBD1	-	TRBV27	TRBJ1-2	TGTGCCAGCAGTTTTCTCGGACAGGGGCGGGGGTATGGCTACACCTTC	CASSFLGQGRGYGYTF
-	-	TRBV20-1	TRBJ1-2	TGCAGTGCTCGATCGCAGACCTATTCCGGCTACACCTTC	CSARSQTYSGYTF
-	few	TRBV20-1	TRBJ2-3	TGCAGTGCTAGAAGGGAAACGGATACGCAGTATTTT	CSARRETDTQYF
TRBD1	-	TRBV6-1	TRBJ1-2	TGTACCAGCAGGGAGTATCCGGGACAGGGGGCCTCTAACTATGGCTACACCTTC	CTSREYPGQGASNYGYTF
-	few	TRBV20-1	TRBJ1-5	TGCAGTGGGACAGATAGCAATCAGCCCCAGCATTTT	CSGTDSNQPQHF
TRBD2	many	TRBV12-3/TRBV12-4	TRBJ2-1	TGTGCCAGCAGTTTAGTAGCGGGAGGCCTGTATGAGCAGTTCTTC	CASSLVAGGLYEQFF
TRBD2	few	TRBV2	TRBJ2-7	TGTGCCAGCAGTGAAGCTGCCCAGGGACTATCGGGCGAGCAGTACTTC	CASSEAAQGLSGEQYF
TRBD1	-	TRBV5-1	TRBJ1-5	TGCGCCAGCAGCTTAATCGGGACAGGGCTTCAGCCCCAGCATTTT	CASSLIGTGLQPQHF
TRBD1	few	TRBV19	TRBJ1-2	TGTGCCAGTACCACAGGGGACTATGGCTACACCTTC	CASTTGDYGYTF
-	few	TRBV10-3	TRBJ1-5	TGTGCCATCAGTGAAGGGCCCGGGAATCAGCCCCAGCATTTT	CAISEGPGNQPQHF
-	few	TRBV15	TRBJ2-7	TGTGCCACCAGCAGAGCCAGGGATTCCTACGAGCAGTACTTC	CATSRARDSYEQYF
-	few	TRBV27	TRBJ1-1	TGTGCCAGCAGTTTAGAAGCTGACAAAAAAGGGGACACTGAAGCTTTCTTT	CASSLEADKKGDTEAFF
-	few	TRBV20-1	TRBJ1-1	TGCAGTGCTAGTCGGGAAAACACTGAAGCTTTCTTT	CSASRENTEAFF
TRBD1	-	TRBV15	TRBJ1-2	TGTGCCACCAGCAGAGCGGAGGGGGCCTATGGCTACACCTTC	CATSRAEGAYGYTF
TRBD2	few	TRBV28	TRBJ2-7	TGTGCCAGCAGTTTAGGCGGGAGTCTCAACGAGCAGTACTTC	CASSLGGSLNEQYF
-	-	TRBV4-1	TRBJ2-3	TGCGCCAGCAGCCCGCTAGGGAGCACAGATACGCAGTATTTT	CASSPLGSTDTQYF
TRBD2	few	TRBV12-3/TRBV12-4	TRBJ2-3	TGTGCCAGCAGCCCCAGGGCTAGCGGGACCCGCACAGATACGCAGTATTTT	CASSPRASGTRTDTQYF
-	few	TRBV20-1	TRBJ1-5	TGCAGTGCTAGTCCCAGGGGTAGCAATCAGCCCCAGCATTTT	CSASPRGSNQPQHF
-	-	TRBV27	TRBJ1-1	TGTGCCAGCAGGATCGTGAGGGGAGGCACTGAAGCTTTCTTT	CASRIVRGGTEAFF
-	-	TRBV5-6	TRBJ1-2	TGTGCCAGCGGAGCCGGGGCGAACTATGGCTACACCTTC	CASGAGANYGYTF
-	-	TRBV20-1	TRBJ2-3	TGCAGTGCTAGTACCTGGGCCAGGGGGGTGACAGATACGCAGTATTTT	CSASTWARGVTDTQYF
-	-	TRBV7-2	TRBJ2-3	TGTGCCAGCAGCCCCCGACTAGTGAAGCCCGATACGCAGTATTTT	CASSPRLVKPDTQYF
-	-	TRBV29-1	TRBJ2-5	TGCAGCGTTGATTGGGATTGGAATGAGCCGTTCTTC	CSVDWDWNEPFF
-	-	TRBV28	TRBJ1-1	TGTGCCAGCAGTTTATTTCGGGGGGACACTGAAGCTTTCTTT	CASSLFRGDTEAFF